One and the same sample provided the 16 T cell receptor beta chains below, sequenced in a study of cytomegalovirus exposure and HLA in healthy donors. PCR used 60 Vbeta primers and 13 Jbeta primers. The data were produced by immunoSEQ multiplex PCR, yet TCRdb's version contains in-frame clones alone and is incomplete. Of some 180,000 clones in the sample, roughly 77% were seen once. Sample: PBMCs. The receptors were gathered from a woman in her 30s in good health and CMV-seropositive.

V and J are TRBV10-1 and TRBJ2-7, with TRBD1 identical over 7 bases. Trimming took 4 bases from V and 5 from J; bases not matched to a gene: 5. This CDR3 contains 13 residues. Germline V gene lookup returns CDR1 WNHNN and CDR2 SYGVQD (reference sequence). Here the CDR3 reads CASSARQGNEQYF. The CDR3 DNA is TGCGCCAGCAGTGCAAGACAGGGCAACGAGCAGTACTTC.

V gene TRBV30 combines with J gene TRBJ2-1, with D unclear. Deletions cut 2 bases from V and 0 bases from J, with 14 bases between. The CDR3 length is 16 residues. The germline V gene encodes CDR1 GTSNPN and CDR2 SVGIG (reference sequence). The CDR3 sequence is CAWSPRLQSSYNEQFF. The CDR3 region has the DNA TGTGCCTGGAGTCCTCGACTGCAGAGCTCCTACAATGAGCAGTTCTTC.

The chain joins TRBV11-2 to TRBJ2-1; TRBD1 is a possible D gene (6 bases). There are 16 residues in the CDR3. Per the germline V gene, CDR1 is SGHAT and CDR2 is FQNNGV. V was shortened by 1 base and J by 2 bases, with 12 bases between the two germline ends. DNA of the CDR3: TGTGCCAGCAGCTTAGTAGGGGGTCGGGCCTACAATGAGCAGTTCTTC. Residues: CASSLVGGRAYNEQFF.

The gene calls are TRBV6-6 and TRBJ1-2; 7 bases agree with TRBD1. In germline, CDR1 is MNHNY, CDR2 SVGAGI (reference sequence). This CDR3 is 15 amino acids long. V shed 7 bases, J shed 5 bases, and the junction held 13 bases outside the gene matches. This CDR3 reads CASISPGTVVYGYTF. Written as DNA, the CDR3 is TGTGCCAGCATCTCCCCCGGGACAGTTGTTTATGGCTACACCTTC.

The chain uses TRBV4-2 and TRBJ2-7; 9 positions agree with TRBD1. The length of the CDR3 is 15 residues. Per germline, CDR1 LGHNA and CDR2 YNFKEQ. The J segment lost 3 bases and the V segment lost 4 bases, leaving 7 bases of the junction unmatched. This CDR3 reads CASSLRDRAGYEQYF. In nucleotides, the CDR3 is TGTGCCAGCAGCCTTCGGGACAGGGCGGGCTACGAGCAGTACTTC.

The chain couples TRBV6-6 to TRBJ2-1; 8 bases are shared with TRBD2. Germline loops: CDR1 MNHNY, CDR2 SVGAGI (reference sequence). V trimming: 5 bases; J trimming: 0 bases; junction bases outside the gene matches: 6. The CDR3 has 16 amino acids. The CDR3: CASSPSSGPSYNEQFF. The CDR3 nucleotides read TGTGCCAGCAGTCCCTCTAGCGGGCCCTCCTACAATGAGCAGTTCTTC.

The rearrangement links TRBV10-1 to TRBJ2-1; a possible D gene is TRBD1 (6 bases). The CDR3 is 13 residues long. Trimming took off 4 bases at V and 11 bases at J, with 15 bases between the two ends. Germline V gives CDR1 WNHNN, CDR2 SYGVQD (reference sequence). The CDR3 sequence is CASSALLQGKQFF. The CDR3 nucleotides are TGCGCCAGCAGTGCCTTACTACAGGGTAAGCAGTTCTTC.

The chain is built from TRBV6-6 and TRBJ1-3; no reliable D call. V was shortened by 2 bases and J by 7 bases, with 3 bases between the two germline ends. Germline-derived CDR1 and CDR2 are MNHNY and SVGAGI (reference sequence). This CDR3 has 11 residues. The CDR3, as DNA: TGTGCCAGCAGTTACGGCAACACCATATATTTT. Protein: CASSYGNTIYF.

The V and J genes are TRBV25-1 and TRBJ2-1; 11 nucleotides agree with TRBD1. The CDR3 covers 15 residues. The V gene end was trimmed by 1 base and the J gene end by 7 bases; junction bases not matched to a gene: 3. Germline V gene lookup returns CDR1 MGHDK and CDR2 SYGVNS. The CDR3 spells CASSELGTGGNEQFF. For the CDR3, the DNA is TGTGCCAGCAGTGAATTGGGGACAGGGGGGAATGAGCAGTTCTTC.

As regards this clone: One end of the junction does not line up with germline, which may come from a read error. This sequence joins TRBV11-3 and TRBJ2-3; TRBD1 agrees at 11 bases. This CDR3 spans 15 amino acids. Looked up from germline, CDR1 is SGHNT and CDR2 is YENEEA. The CDR3 region is CASRPGQGVTDTQCF. CDR3 in DNA: TGTGCCAGCAGACCGGGACAGGGGGTCACAGATACGCAGTGTTTT.

The chain links TRBV6-1 to TRBJ1-2; D perhaps matches TRBD1 (5 bases). The V end was cut by 7 bases, the J end by 9 bases, with 21 bases between. Germline lookup yields CDR1 MNHNS and CDR2 SASEGT. The CDR3 sequence is 14 residues long. In DNA form, the CDR3 reads TGTGCCAGCACCCAGATTGGGGGGTCCCTTAGCTACACCTTC. Translation gives CASTQIGGSLSYTF.

The chain uses TRBV5-6 and TRBJ1-2; perhaps TRBD1 as D (5 bases). V lost 4 bases to trimming and J lost 3 bases, with 19 bases between them. Germline CDR1 and CDR2: SGHDT and YYEEEE. This CDR3 is built from 16 residues. DNA of the CDR3: TGTGCCAGCAGCCCTCTGGGGGGGGAGAATCACTATGGCTACACCTTC. Protein sequence: CASSPLGGENHYGYTF.

The chain links TRBV4-2 to TRBJ2-3, with D perhaps TRBD1 (5 bases). Between the trimmed V and J ends, which lost 3 bases and 5 bases, there was a span of 18 bases. The length of the CDR3 is 16 residues. Per germline, CDR1 LGHNA and CDR2 YNFKEQ. The DNA of the CDR3 is TGTGCCAGCAGCCAGGGGCAGCGAGGAACGGAAGATACGCAGTATTTT. This translates into CASSQGQRGTEDTQYF.

The chain joins TRBV28 to TRBJ1-4, with 7 positions matching TRBD1. The CDR3 contains 14 residues. In germline, CDR1 is MDHEN, CDR2 SYDVKM. The V and J ends lost 4 bases and 5 bases, in that order; junction bases with no gene match: 4. The CDR3: CASSSGQMNEKLFF. The CDR3 bases are TGTGCCAGCAGTTCGGGACAGATGAATGAAAAACTGTTTTTT.

The chain is built from TRBV2 and TRBJ1-6; 8 bases agree with TRBD1. J lost 7 bases, V lost 1 base, and 6 bases had no gene match. This CDR3 spans 16 amino acids. Germline CDR1 and CDR2: SNHLY and FYNNEI. CDR3 DNA sequence: TGTGCCAGCAGTGAAGGATGGGACAGGCGAAATTCACCCCTCCACTTT. Its protein is CASSEGWDRRNSPLHF.

The chain links TRBV6-5 to TRBJ2-7; D perhaps matches TRBD2 (5 bases). Deletions cut 3 bases from V and 5 bases from J, with 11 bases between. Germline values: CDR1 MNHEY, CDR2 SVGAGI. The CDR3 is 13 residues long. The CDR3 reads CASSYDVTNEQYF. CDR3 sequence (DNA): TGTGCCAGCAGTTATGACGTGACTAACGAGCAGTACTTC.